The 5 T cell receptor beta chains presented below share a single source sample, sequenced in a study of T-cell reconstitution after alpha-beta-depleted transplantation in children. TCRbeta library construction was performed incorporating unique molecular identifiers. Each CDR3 protein gets one entry after TCRdb re-called the PCR reads with MiXCR. The repertoire has approximately 520,000 distinct CDR3 sequences, less than 35% of them found once; the top ten carry approximately 2.3%. Sequences were derived from PBMCs from the stem cell graft donor, sampled from the stem cell graft. All receptors come from a human donor who donated a stem cell graft to a child with aplastic anemia.

This clonotype was observed a few times. The rearrangement uses TRBV28 and TRBJ1-6; D possibly corresponds to TRBD1 (6 bases). Trimming cost V 6 bases and J 9 bases, with 15 bases left between them. This CDR3 region has 14 residues. Germline CDR1 and CDR2: MDHEN and SYDVKM. The CDR3 protein is CASRQGLVGSPLHF. CDR3 in DNA: TGTGCCAGCAGACAGGGACTAGTGGGTTCACCCCTCCACTTT.

Only a few counts were recorded for this clonotype. This chain connects TRBV10-3 to TRBJ1-1; D not certain. V lost 5 bases, J lost 1 base, and 8 bases lay in between. The germline V gene encodes CDR1 ENHRY and CDR2 SYGVKD. The CDR3 spans 13 residues. This CDR3 reads CAISPRENTEAFF. CDR3 DNA: TGTGCCATCAGTCCTCGGGAGAACACTGAAGCTTTCTTT.

The chain couples TRBV6-5 to TRBJ2-4; D possibly uses TRBD1 or TRBD2 (5 bases each). In germline, CDR1 is MNHEY, CDR2 SVGAGI. V lost 0 bases, J lost 2 bases, and 17 bases lay in between. This CDR3 region has 18 residues. CDR3: CASSYSGDSRGTKNIQYF. The CDR3 DNA is TGTGCCAGCAGTTACTCAGGGGATTCACGGGGTACCAAAAACATTCAGTACTTC.

Points on this clonotype: Sequence at one end of the junction differs from germline and may be a read error. The chain carries TRBV12-3 or TRBV12-4 and TRBJ2-1; 10 bases align to TRBD2. The CDR3 covers 14 residues. This CDR3 reads CASSLAGEVNEQFF. As DNA, the CDR3 is TGTGCCAGCAGTCTAGCGGGAGAAGTCAATGAGCAGTTCTTC.

This clonotype came up a few times. The J gene is TRBJ2-7, the V gene TRBV19; D is unclear. CDR1 LNHDA and CDR2 SQIVND come from the germline V gene (reference sequence). The CDR3 sequence is 13 residues long. In DNA form, the CDR3 reads TGTTTATCAGGCCTCCCAAGGCCCTGCGAGCAGTACTTC. It is translated as CLSGLPRPCEQYF.